This TCR beta chain comes out of a study of T-cell reconstitution after alpha-beta-depleted transplantation in children. This clonotype was counted at least ten times. Preparing the TCRbeta library involved the use of unique molecular identifiers. TCRdb called the PCR reads again in MiXCR, with one record for every CDR3 protein. The repertoire has about 300,000 distinct CDR3 sequences, over 9% of them found once; the top ten carry around 7.6%. CDR1 and CDR2 (germline): LGHNT, FRNRAP. After removal of 6 bases from V and 13 bases from J, the junction contained 5 bases not matched to a gene. This CDR3 region has 11 residues.

The origin of this receptor is a boy in the first two years of life with acute myeloid leukemia, due to receive a stem cell transplant. The chain recombines TRBV12-5 with TRBJ2-1; 8 bases match TRBD1. Sequencing used PBMCs, obtained before TCRalphabeta/CD19-depleted stem cell transplant. The CDR3 region is CASGRTGSQFF. For the CDR3, the DNA is TGTGCTAGTGGCCGGACAGGGTCACAGTTCTTC.